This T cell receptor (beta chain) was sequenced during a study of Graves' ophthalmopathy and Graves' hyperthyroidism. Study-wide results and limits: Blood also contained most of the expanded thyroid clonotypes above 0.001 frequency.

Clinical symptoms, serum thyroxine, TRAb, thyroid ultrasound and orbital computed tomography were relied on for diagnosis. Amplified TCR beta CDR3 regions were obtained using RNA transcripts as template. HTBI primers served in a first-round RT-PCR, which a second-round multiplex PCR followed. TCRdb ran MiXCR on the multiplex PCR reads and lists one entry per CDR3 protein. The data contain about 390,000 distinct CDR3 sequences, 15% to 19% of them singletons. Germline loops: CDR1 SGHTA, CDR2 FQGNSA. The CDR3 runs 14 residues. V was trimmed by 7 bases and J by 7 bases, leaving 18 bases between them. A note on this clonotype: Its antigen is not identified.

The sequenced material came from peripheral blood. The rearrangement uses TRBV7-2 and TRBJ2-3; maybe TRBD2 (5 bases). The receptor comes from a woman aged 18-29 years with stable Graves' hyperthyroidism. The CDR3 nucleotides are TGTGCCAGCATCGAGGGAGCGGCCGTTAATACGCAGTATTTT. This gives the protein CASIEGAAVNTQYF.